A selection of T cell receptor beta chains follows, all from one sample in a study of blood T cell repertoires in COVID-19. The repertoire was sequenced with immunoSEQ multiplex PCR; TCRdb's copy has only in-frame clones and lacks some. Counted here are a few hundred thousand clones, approximately 86% occurring once; the ten biggest clones make up just over 7%. Material for sequencing was peripheral blood. The receptors here all came from a woman aged 55-70 years with COVID-19, enrolled during active disease. The CDR3 runs from the conserved cysteine through the conserved F or W. Fields, in order: V gene, clone size, D gene, J gene, CDR3 DNA, CDR3 protein. A D gene is named only where the DNA matches it firmly. Clone size is given for some rows only: seen once, a few or many times, or a class if the clone is expanded.

v_gene: TRBV2
abundance: NA
d_gene: TRBD1
j_gene: TRBJ1-2
CDR3nt: TGTGCCAGCAGTGGGACAGGGTATTATGGCTACACCTTC
CDR3aa: CASSGTGYYGYTF

v_gene: TRBV19
abundance: NA
d_gene: TRBD2
j_gene: TRBJ2-1
CDR3nt: TGTGCCAGTAGGTCAGCGGGGGGAAGCTCCTACAATGAGCAGTTCTTC
CDR3aa: CASRSAGGSSYNEQFF

v_gene: TRBV5-1
abundance: NA
d_gene: NA
j_gene: TRBJ2-1
CDR3nt: TGCGCCAGCAGCTTAAACAGCCAATACAATGAGCAGTTCTTC
CDR3aa: CASSLNSQYNEQFF

v_gene: TRBV5-6
abundance: NA
d_gene: TRBD1
j_gene: TRBJ2-7
CDR3nt: TGTGCCAGCAGCTTGACAGGGGCGAGGTACGAGCAGTACTTC
CDR3aa: CASSLTGARYEQYF

v_gene: TRBV19
abundance: once
d_gene: NA
j_gene: TRBJ2-1
CDR3nt: TGTGCCAGTAGTCAGGGCCAGGTCAATGAGCAGTTCTTC
CDR3aa: CASSQGQVNEQFF

v_gene: TRBV4-3
abundance: NA
d_gene: TRBD2
j_gene: TRBJ2-7
CDR3nt: TGCGCCAGCAGCTCGGGACTAGCGGGGGGCGAGCAGTACTTC
CDR3aa: CASSSGLAGGEQYF

v_gene: TRBV15
abundance: NA
d_gene: NA
j_gene: TRBJ1-2
CDR3nt: TGTGCCACCAGCAGGACGAGAAGGGTGTCCAGGGTGGATGGCTACACCTTC
CDR3aa: CATSRTRRVSRVDGYTF

v_gene: TRBV7-3
abundance: once
d_gene: NA
j_gene: TRBJ2-5
CDR3nt: TGTGCCAGCAGCCGATCAGGACAGAAAGAGACCCAGTACTTC
CDR3aa: CASSRSGQKETQYF

v_gene: TRBV11-1
abundance: NA
d_gene: TRBD1
j_gene: TRBJ1-1
CDR3nt: TGTGCCAGCAGAAACGACAGGGTATATGCGTCTGAAGCTTTCTTT
CDR3aa: CASRNDRVYASEAFF

v_gene: TRBV7-9
abundance: NA
d_gene: NA
j_gene: TRBJ2-1
CDR3nt: TGTGCCAGCAGAGCCCTAGCGAAGAATGAGCAGTTCTTC
CDR3aa: CASRALAKNEQFF

v_gene: TRBV7-6
abundance: NA
d_gene: NA
j_gene: TRBJ2-7
CDR3nt: TGTGCCAGCAGCTTAGGCCGGAGCTCCTACGAGCAGTACTTC
CDR3aa: CASSLGRSSYEQYF

v_gene: TRBV29-1
abundance: NA
d_gene: NA
j_gene: TRBJ2-2
CDR3nt: TGCAGCGTAACGGGACACAAGAACACCGGGGAGCTGTTTTTT
CDR3aa: CSVTGHKNTGELFF

v_gene: TRBV7-8
abundance: NA
d_gene: NA
j_gene: TRBJ2-1
CDR3nt: TGTGCCAGCAGCTTAAGAGGTTACAATGAGCAGTTCTTC
CDR3aa: CASSLRGYNEQFF

v_gene: TRBV6-5
abundance: NA
d_gene: NA
j_gene: TRBJ1-1
CDR3nt: TGTGCCAGCAGTTGGTCAGGGGCAGGCACTGAAGCTTTCTTT
CDR3aa: CASSWSGAGTEAFF

v_gene: TRBV5-6
abundance: NA
d_gene: NA
j_gene: TRBJ2-3
CDR3nt: TGTGCCAGCATCCCGCCCGGGGGCACAGATACGCAGTATTTT
CDR3aa: CASIPPGGTDTQYF

v_gene: TRBV20-1
abundance: NA
d_gene: NA
j_gene: TRBJ1-3
CDR3nt: TGCAGTGCTAGTCAAGGAAACACCATATATTTT
CDR3aa: CSASQGNTIYF

v_gene: TRBV12-3/TRBV12-4
abundance: NA
d_gene: NA
j_gene: TRBJ2-3
CDR3nt: TGTGCCAGCCTGGGGGGGCGGTCAGATACGCAGTATTTT
CDR3aa: CASLGGRSDTQYF

v_gene: TRBV7-9
abundance: NA
d_gene: TRBD1
j_gene: TRBJ2-7
CDR3nt: TGTGCCAGCAGCTCCGGGACAGGGAAGGACGAGCAGTACTTC
CDR3aa: CASSSGTGKDEQYF

v_gene: TRBV6-5
abundance: NA
d_gene: NA
j_gene: TRBJ1-1
CDR3nt: TGTGCCAGCAGTTACTCGATACAGGGCACTGAAGCTTTCTTT
CDR3aa: CASSYSIQGTEAFF

v_gene: TRBV6-2/TRBV6-3
abundance: NA
d_gene: NA
j_gene: TRBJ1-2
CDR3nt: TGTGCCAGCAGTTTCAGCACGCGGAGCTATGGCTACACCTTC
CDR3aa: CASSFSTRSYGYTF

v_gene: TRBV6-6
abundance: NA
d_gene: TRBD1
j_gene: TRBJ1-2
CDR3nt: TGTGCCAGTTCTCCGGGACAGGGGAACTATGGCTACACCTTC
CDR3aa: CASSPGQGNYGYTF

v_gene: TRBV3-1/TRBV3-2
abundance: NA
d_gene: TRBD1
j_gene: TRBJ2-2
CDR3nt: TGTGCCAGCAGCCAAGTCGCGGGACAGGGGTGGGCCGGGGAGCTGTTTTTT
CDR3aa: CASSQVAGQGWAGELFF

v_gene: TRBV5-1
abundance: NA
d_gene: TRBD2
j_gene: TRBJ2-7
CDR3nt: TGCGCCAGCAGCCCGGGACTAGCGGGGGGCGGAGTGACTCCGATCGAGCAGTACTTC
CDR3aa: CASSPGLAGGGVTPIEQYF

v_gene: TRBV9
abundance: NA
d_gene: NA
j_gene: TRBJ2-1
CDR3nt: TGTGCCAGCAGCGTAGCCCGAACGGGGGTCTCCTACAATGAGCAGTTCTTC
CDR3aa: CASSVARTGVSYNEQFF

v_gene: TRBV7-9
abundance: NA
d_gene: TRBD1
j_gene: TRBJ1-2
CDR3nt: TGTGCCAGCACCGAAAGACAGGGGAACTATGGCTACACCTTC
CDR3aa: CASTERQGNYGYTF

v_gene: TRBV6-5
abundance: NA
d_gene: NA
j_gene: TRBJ1-6
CDR3nt: TGTGCCAGCAACTTCGGACAGATCGATTCACCCCTCCACTTT
CDR3aa: CASNFGQIDSPLHF

v_gene: TRBV27
abundance: NA
d_gene: NA
j_gene: TRBJ1-6
CDR3nt: TGTGCCAGCAGTAGCGTCCGGGGATCACCCCTCCACTTT
CDR3aa: CASSSVRGSPLHF

v_gene: TRBV7-9
abundance: NA
d_gene: TRBD1
j_gene: TRBJ1-2
CDR3nt: TGTGCCAGCAGCCACCCCCTACAGGGGCTGGGCTATGGCTACACCTTC
CDR3aa: CASSHPLQGLGYGYTF

v_gene: TRBV3-1/TRBV3-2
abundance: NA
d_gene: NA
j_gene: TRBJ2-2
CDR3nt: TGTGCCAGCAGCCAATGGGTTAGCGGGAACACCGGGGAGCTGTTTTTT
CDR3aa: CASSQWVSGNTGELFF

v_gene: TRBV2
abundance: few
d_gene: TRBD1
j_gene: TRBJ2-2
CDR3nt: TGTGCCAGCGCCTTAGACAGGGAGGGGGAGCTGTTTTTT
CDR3aa: CASALDREGELFF

v_gene: TRBV6-5
abundance: NA
d_gene: NA
j_gene: TRBJ1-3
CDR3nt: TGTGCCAGCAGAAGTATAGAAAACACCATATATTTT
CDR3aa: CASRSIENTIYF

v_gene: TRBV5-6
abundance: NA
d_gene: NA
j_gene: TRBJ2-5
CDR3nt: TGTGCCAGCAGCTTGGGGCCCAAGGGGGGGCAAGAGACCCAGTACTTC
CDR3aa: CASSLGPKGGQETQYF

v_gene: TRBV19
abundance: NA
d_gene: TRBD2
j_gene: TRBJ2-5
CDR3nt: TGTGCCAGTAGTCGGGAGCGGGGGGGACAAGAGACCCAGTACTTC
CDR3aa: CASSRERGGQETQYF

v_gene: TRBV27
abundance: NA
d_gene: TRBD2
j_gene: TRBJ2-3
CDR3nt: TGTGCCAGCAGCCGGCTAGCGGCAACTAGCACAGATACGCAGTATTTT
CDR3aa: CASSRLAATSTDTQYF

v_gene: TRBV10-1
abundance: NA
d_gene: TRBD2
j_gene: TRBJ2-3
CDR3nt: TGCGCCAGCAGTAGCGGGATTCGGGATACGCAGTATTTT
CDR3aa: CASSSGIRDTQYF

v_gene: TRBV3-1/TRBV3-2
abundance: NA
d_gene: TRBD1
j_gene: TRBJ2-1
CDR3nt: TGTGCCAGCAGCCTGGGACAGGGGGGCAATGAGCAGTTCTTC
CDR3aa: CASSLGQGGNEQFF

v_gene: TRBV27
abundance: NA
d_gene: NA
j_gene: TRBJ2-7
CDR3nt: TGTGCCAGCAGTCCGCAGACTAGGGGCGAGCAGTACTTC
CDR3aa: CASSPQTRGEQYF

v_gene: TRBV19
abundance: NA
d_gene: NA
j_gene: TRBJ1-5
CDR3nt: TGTGCCAGTAGTACACAGAGATATCAGCCCCAGCATTTT
CDR3aa: CASSTQRYQPQHF

v_gene: TRBV9
abundance: NA
d_gene: NA
j_gene: TRBJ2-2
CDR3nt: TGTGCCAGCAGCGTAGCCAGAGGGATTCCCGGGGAGCTGTTTTTT
CDR3aa: CASSVARGIPGELFF

v_gene: TRBV9
abundance: NA
d_gene: TRBD1
j_gene: TRBJ2-5
CDR3nt: TGTGCCAGCAGCGCCCCGACAGGGGGCGGGACCCAGTACTTC
CDR3aa: CASSAPTGGGTQYF

v_gene: TRBV7-9
abundance: once
d_gene: TRBD2
j_gene: TRBJ2-3
CDR3nt: TGTGCCAGCAGCGCAAGACTAGCGATCTTCGGCACAGATACGCAGTATTTT
CDR3aa: CASSARLAIFGTDTQYF

v_gene: TRBV18
abundance: NA
d_gene: NA
j_gene: TRBJ2-7
CDR3nt: TGTGCCAGCTCAGACTTGGGACTGAGTCCCCACGAGCAGTACTTC
CDR3aa: CASSDLGLSPHEQYF

v_gene: TRBV21-1
abundance: NA
d_gene: NA
j_gene: TRBJ2-7
CDR3nt: TGTGCCAGCTCAAAAGATGGCGGGGACCACGAGCAGTACTTC
CDR3aa: CASSKDGGDHEQYF

v_gene: TRBV15
abundance: NA
d_gene: TRBD2
j_gene: TRBJ2-1
CDR3nt: TGTGCCACCAGCAGAGGAATAGCGGGGGGGAAGGGTGAGCAGTTCTTC
CDR3aa: CATSRGIAGGKGEQFF

v_gene: TRBV2
abundance: NA
d_gene: TRBD1
j_gene: TRBJ1-6
CDR3nt: TGTGCCAGCACTCCACAGGGGGAAAATTCACCCCTCCACTTT
CDR3aa: CASTPQGENSPLHF

v_gene: TRBV7-6
abundance: once
d_gene: NA
j_gene: TRBJ1-5
CDR3nt: TGTGCCAGCAGCTTCGCCCCGGGGTACAGCAATCAGCCCCAGCATTTT
CDR3aa: CASSFAPGYSNQPQHF

v_gene: TRBV2
abundance: NA
d_gene: TRBD2
j_gene: TRBJ2-3
CDR3nt: TGTGCCAGCAGTGTCTCTAGCGGGGGGGCTACGCAGTATTTT
CDR3aa: CASSVSSGGATQYF

v_gene: TRBV2
abundance: NA
d_gene: TRBD2
j_gene: TRBJ2-2
CDR3nt: TGTGCCAGCAATGGACTAGCGGGGAACACCGGGGAGCTGTTTTTT
CDR3aa: CASNGLAGNTGELFF

v_gene: TRBV2
abundance: NA
d_gene: TRBD2
j_gene: TRBJ2-1
CDR3nt: TGTGCCAGCAGGGTAACTAGCGGGAACTACAATGAGCAGTTCTTC
CDR3aa: CASRVTSGNYNEQFF

v_gene: TRBV10-3
abundance: NA
d_gene: TRBD2
j_gene: TRBJ2-2
CDR3nt: TGTGCCACCAGCGGGGCTAGCGGGGGTCAGAACACCGGGGAGCTGTTTTTT
CDR3aa: CATSGASGGQNTGELFF

v_gene: TRBV6-5
abundance: NA
d_gene: NA
j_gene: TRBJ2-7
CDR3nt: TGTGCCAGCAGCCGGACATCCCACTCCTACGAGCAGTACTTC
CDR3aa: CASSRTSHSYEQYF

v_gene: TRBV2
abundance: NA
d_gene: TRBD2
j_gene: TRBJ2-3
CDR3nt: TGTGCCAGCAGTGAAACCCCCGGGACTAGCACCACAGATACGCAGTATTTT
CDR3aa: CASSETPGTSTTDTQYF

v_gene: TRBV5-6
abundance: NA
d_gene: TRBD2
j_gene: TRBJ2-7
CDR3nt: TGTGCCAGCAGCCAATTTGGACTAGCCTACGAGCAGTACTTC
CDR3aa: CASSQFGLAYEQYF